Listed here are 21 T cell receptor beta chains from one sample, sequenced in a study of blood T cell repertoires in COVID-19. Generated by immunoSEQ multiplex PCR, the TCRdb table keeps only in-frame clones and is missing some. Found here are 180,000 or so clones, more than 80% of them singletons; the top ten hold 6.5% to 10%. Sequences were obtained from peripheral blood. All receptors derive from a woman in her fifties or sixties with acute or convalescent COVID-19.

The CDR3 DNA reads as TGTGCCAGCAGCTTGACCGGGACAGGGGAATCTGAAGCTTTCTTT. It is translated as CASSLTGTGESEAFF. This chain links TRBV5-6 with TRBJ1-1; 10 positions match TRBD1. Germline assignment: CDR1 SGHDT and CDR2 YYEEEE. The V segment lost 1 base and the J segment 6 bases; nucleotides outside the gene matches: 6. The CDR3 totals 15 residues.

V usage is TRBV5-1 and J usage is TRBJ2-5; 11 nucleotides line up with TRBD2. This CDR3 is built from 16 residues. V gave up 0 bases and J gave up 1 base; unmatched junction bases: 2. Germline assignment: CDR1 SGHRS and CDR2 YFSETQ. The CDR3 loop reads CASSLGLAGGQETQYF. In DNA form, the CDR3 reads TGCGCCAGCAGCTTGGGGCTAGCGGGAGGCCAAGAGACCCAGTACTTC.

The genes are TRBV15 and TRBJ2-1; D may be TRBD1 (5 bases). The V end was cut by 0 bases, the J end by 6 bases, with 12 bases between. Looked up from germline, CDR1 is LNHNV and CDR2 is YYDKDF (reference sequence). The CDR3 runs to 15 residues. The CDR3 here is CATSREAGSSNEQFF. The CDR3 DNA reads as TGTGCCACCAGCAGAGAGGCAGGGTCTAGCAATGAGCAGTTCTTC.

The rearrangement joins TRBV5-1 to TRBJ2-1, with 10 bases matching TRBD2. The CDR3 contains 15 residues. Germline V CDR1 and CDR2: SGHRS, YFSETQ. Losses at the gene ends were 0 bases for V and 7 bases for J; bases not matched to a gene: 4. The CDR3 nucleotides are TGCGCCAGCAGCTTGGTAGCGGGAGGAGGTAATGAGCAGTTCTTC. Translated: CASSLVAGGGNEQFF.

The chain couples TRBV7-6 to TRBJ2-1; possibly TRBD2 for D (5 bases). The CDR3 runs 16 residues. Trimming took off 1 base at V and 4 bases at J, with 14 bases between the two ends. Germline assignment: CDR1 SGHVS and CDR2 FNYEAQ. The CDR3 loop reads CASSLEGSAQYNEQFF. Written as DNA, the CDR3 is TGTGCCAGCAGCTTAGAAGGTAGCGCCCAGTACAATGAGCAGTTCTTC.

The CDR3 region is CASSRDPGLAGPTDTQYF. CDR3 bases: TGTGCCAGCAGCCGAGACCCTGGACTAGCGGGGCCCACAGATACGCAGTATTTT. The chain combines TRBV4-2 with TRBJ2-3, with 12 positions matching TRBD2. Germline CDR1 reads LGHNA; CDR2 reads YNFKEQ. The CDR3 consists of 18 residues. The ends lost 4 bases at V and 2 bases at J; junction bases unmatched: 10.

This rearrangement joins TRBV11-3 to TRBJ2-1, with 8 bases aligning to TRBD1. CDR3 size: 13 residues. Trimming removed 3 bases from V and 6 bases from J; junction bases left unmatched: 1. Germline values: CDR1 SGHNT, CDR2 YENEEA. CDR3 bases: TGTGCCAGCAGCTTCGGACAGGGCAATGAGCAGTTCTTC. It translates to CASSFGQGNEQFF.

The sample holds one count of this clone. The DNA of the CDR3 is TGTGCCAGCAGCTTAGGCGTCAGGGGGTCGCGAGGCTACACCTTC. Its translation is CASSLGVRGSRGYTF. The V and J genes are TRBV7-9 and TRBJ1-2, with TRBD1 identical over 7 bases. This CDR3 has 15 amino acids. The V segment lost 1 base and the J segment 8 bases; nucleotides outside the gene matches: 10. From germline, CDR1 is SEHNR and CDR2 FQNEAQ (reference sequence).

CDR3 coding DNA: TGTGCCAGCAGCTCTAACCCTGGAAGGGGTGAAAAACTGTTTTTT. Its protein product is CASSSNPGRGEKLFF. The chain employs TRBV9 and TRBJ1-4; D is perhaps TRBD1 (5 bases). With 4 bases removed from V and 7 bases from J, the gap between germline ends came to 17 bases. The CDR3 has 15 amino acids. Germline V gives CDR1 SGDLS, CDR2 YYNGEE.

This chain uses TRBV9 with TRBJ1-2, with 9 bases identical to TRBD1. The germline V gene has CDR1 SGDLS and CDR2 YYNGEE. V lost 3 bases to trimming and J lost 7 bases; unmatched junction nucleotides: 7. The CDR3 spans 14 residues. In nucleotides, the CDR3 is TGTGCCAGCAGCGCCCAGGACAGGGGAGGTGGCTACACCTTC. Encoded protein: CASSAQDRGGGYTF.

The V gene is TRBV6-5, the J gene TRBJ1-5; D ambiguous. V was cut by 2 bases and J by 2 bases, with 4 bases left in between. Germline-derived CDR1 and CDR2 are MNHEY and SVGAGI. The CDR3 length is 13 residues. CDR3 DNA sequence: TGTGCCAGCAGTTACCGGGGCAATCAGCCCCAGCATTTT. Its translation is CASSYRGNQPQHF.

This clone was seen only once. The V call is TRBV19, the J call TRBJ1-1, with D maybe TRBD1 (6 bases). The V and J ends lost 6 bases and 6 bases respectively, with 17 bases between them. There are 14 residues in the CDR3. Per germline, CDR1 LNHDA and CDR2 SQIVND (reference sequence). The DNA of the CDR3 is TGTGCCAGTAGAAGAGACGGGGGGCGGGCTGAAGCTTTCTTT. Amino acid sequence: CASRRDGGRAEAFF.

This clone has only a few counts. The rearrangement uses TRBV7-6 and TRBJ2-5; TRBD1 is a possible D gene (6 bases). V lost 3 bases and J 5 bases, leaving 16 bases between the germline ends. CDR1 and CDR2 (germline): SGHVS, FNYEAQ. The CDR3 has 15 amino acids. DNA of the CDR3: TGTGCCAGCAGCTTCCTACAGGGAGAGGAGGAGACCCAGTACTTC. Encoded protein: CASSFLQGEEETQYF. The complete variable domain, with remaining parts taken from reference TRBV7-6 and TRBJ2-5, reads GAGVSQSPRYKVTKRGQDVALRCDPISGHVSLYWYRQALGQGPEFLTYFNYEAQQDKSGLPNDRFSAERPEGSISTLTIQRTEQRDSAMYRCASSFLQGEEETQYFGPGTRLLVL.

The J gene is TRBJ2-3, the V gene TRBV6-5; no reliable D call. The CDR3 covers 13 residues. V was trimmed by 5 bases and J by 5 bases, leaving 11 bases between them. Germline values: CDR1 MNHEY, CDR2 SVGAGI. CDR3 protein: CASSLGFQDTQYF. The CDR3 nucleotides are TGTGCCAGCAGTCTAGGATTTCAAGATACGCAGTATTTT.

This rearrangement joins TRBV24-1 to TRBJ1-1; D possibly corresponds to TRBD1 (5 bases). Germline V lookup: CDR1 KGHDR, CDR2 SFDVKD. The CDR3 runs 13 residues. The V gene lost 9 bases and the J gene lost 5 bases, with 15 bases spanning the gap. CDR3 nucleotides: TGTGCCACCCAGGGTTGGAAAGGGACTGAAGCTTTCTTT. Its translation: CATQGWKGTEAFF.

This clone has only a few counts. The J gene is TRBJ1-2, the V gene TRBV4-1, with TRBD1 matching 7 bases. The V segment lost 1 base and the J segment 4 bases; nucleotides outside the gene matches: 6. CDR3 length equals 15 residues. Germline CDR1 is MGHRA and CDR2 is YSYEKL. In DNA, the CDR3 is TGCGCCAGCAGCCAAGGGACAGGCAGTTTCTATGGCTACACCTTC. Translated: CASSQGTGSFYGYTF.

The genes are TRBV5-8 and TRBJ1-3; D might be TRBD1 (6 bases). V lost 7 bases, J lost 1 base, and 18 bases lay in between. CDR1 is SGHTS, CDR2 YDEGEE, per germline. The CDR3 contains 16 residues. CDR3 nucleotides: TGTGCCAGCGAGCGGGGCCTTAGGGGGTCTGGAAACACCATATATTTT. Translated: CASERGLRGSGNTIYF.

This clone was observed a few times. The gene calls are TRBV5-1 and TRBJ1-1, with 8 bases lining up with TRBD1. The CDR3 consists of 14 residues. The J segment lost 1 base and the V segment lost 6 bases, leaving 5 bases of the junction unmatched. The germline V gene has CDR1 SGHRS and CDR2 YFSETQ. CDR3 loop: CASNEQGGNTEAFF. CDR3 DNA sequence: TGCGCCAGCAACGAACAGGGGGGGAACACTGAAGCTTTCTTT.

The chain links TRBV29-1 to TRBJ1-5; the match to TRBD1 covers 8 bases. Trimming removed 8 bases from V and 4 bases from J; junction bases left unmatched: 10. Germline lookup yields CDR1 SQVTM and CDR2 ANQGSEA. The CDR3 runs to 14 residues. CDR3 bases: TGCAGCATCAGACAGGGGAACGGGAATCAGCCCCAGCATTTT. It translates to CSIRQGNGNQPQHF. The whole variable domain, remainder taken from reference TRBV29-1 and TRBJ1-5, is SAVISQKPSRDICQRGTSLTIQCQVDSQVTMMFWYRQQPGQSLTLIATANQGSEATYESGFVIDKFPISRPNLTFSTLTVSNMSPEDSSIYLCSIRQGNGNQPQHFGDGTRLSIL.

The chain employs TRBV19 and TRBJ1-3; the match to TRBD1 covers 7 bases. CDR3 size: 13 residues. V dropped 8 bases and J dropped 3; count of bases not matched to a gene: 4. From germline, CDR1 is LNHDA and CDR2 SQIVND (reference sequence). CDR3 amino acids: CASSTGFGNTIYF. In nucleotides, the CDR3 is TGTGCCAGTTCGACAGGGTTTGGAAACACCATATATTTT.

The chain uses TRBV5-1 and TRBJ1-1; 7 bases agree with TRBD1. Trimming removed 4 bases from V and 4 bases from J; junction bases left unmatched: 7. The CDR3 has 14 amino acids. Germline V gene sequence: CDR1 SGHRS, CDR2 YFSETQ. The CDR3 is CASSTQTGSTEAFF. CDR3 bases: TGCGCCAGCAGCACTCAGACAGGGAGCACTGAAGCTTTCTTT. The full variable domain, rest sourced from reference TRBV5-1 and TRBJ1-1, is KAGVTQTPRYLIKTRGQQVTLSCSPISGHRSVSWYQQTPGQGLQFLFEYFSETQRNKGNFPGRFSGRQFSNSRSEMNVSTLELGDSALYLCASSTQTGSTEAFFGQGTRLTVV.